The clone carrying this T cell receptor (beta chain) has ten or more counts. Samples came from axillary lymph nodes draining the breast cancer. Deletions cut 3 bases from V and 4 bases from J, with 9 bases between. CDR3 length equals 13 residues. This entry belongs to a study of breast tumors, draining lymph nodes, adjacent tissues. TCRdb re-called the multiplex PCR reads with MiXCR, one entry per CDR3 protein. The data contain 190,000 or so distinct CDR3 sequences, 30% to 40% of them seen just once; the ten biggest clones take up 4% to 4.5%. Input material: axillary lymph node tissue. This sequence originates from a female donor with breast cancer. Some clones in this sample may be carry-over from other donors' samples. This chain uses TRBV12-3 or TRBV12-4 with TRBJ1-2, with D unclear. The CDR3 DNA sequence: TGTGCCAGCAGTTTGGGAGCCACCTATGGCTACACCTTC. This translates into CASSLGATYGYTF.